The text below deals with one T cell receptor beta chain. The sample is drawn from a study of blood T cell repertoires in COVID-19. At the level of the study: There were acute and convalescent COVID-19 samples, and they came from the United States, Italy and Spain. Sample material is recorded as cDNA or gDNA derived from T cells, B-cell-depleted T cells, or PBMCs.

Authors' processing steps: How many nucleated cells were present was estimated from reference gene primer amplification. TCRdb's table, derived via immunoSEQ multiplex PCR, lists solely in-frame clones and lacks some. V, J and clone size derive from that table, while D and trimming were established from the DNA sequence. The table records about 160,000 clones, just under 85% of them present only once. V was cut by 1 base and J by 3 bases, with 7 bases left in between. CDR1 is GTSNPN, CDR2 SVGIG, per germline (reference sequence). CDR3 size: 13 residues. This receptor was taken from a woman aged 80 or over with acute or convalescent COVID-19. Sequenced: peripheral blood. The chain carries TRBV30 and TRBJ1-5; D ambiguous. CDR3 sequence: CAWSGSDNQPQHF. The CDR3 nucleotides read TGTGCCTGGAGTGGCAGCGACAATCAGCCCCAGCATTTT.